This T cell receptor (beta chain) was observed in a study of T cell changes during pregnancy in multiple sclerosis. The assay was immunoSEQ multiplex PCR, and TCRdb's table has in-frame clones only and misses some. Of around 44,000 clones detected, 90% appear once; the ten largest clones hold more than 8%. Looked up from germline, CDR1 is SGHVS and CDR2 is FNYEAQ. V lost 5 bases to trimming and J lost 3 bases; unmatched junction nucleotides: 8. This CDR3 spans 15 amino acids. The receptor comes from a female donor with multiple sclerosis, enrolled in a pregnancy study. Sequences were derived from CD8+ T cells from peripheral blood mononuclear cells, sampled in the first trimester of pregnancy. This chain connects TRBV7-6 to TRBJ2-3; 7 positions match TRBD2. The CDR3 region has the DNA TGTGCCAGCAGCCCTCGGTGGGAGGGAACAGATACGCAGTATTTT. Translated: CASSPRWEGTDTQYF.